This TCR beta chain was retrieved from a study of shared clonotypes between healthy human individuals. The overall study: Each donor contributed plates that comprised three CD4 naive, three CD4 memory, two CD8 naive and one CD8 memory.

CD4+ cells were split into CD45RA+ naive and CD45RA-negative memory subsets. About this clone itself: Its target is unknown. One end of the junction is discordant with germline, which a read error may explain.

General observations from the study: Roughly 5% of naive CD4 clonotypes were shared across a handful of donors.

Deep-level assay runs were performed. Here immunoSEQ multiplex PCR was the method, and the copy in TCRdb shows in-frame clones only, minus some. The table records roughly 500,000 clones, approximately 95% of them present only once. Germline CDR1 reads SNHLY; CDR2 reads FYNNEI. The CDR3 contains 13 residues. The chain recombines TRBV2 with TRBJ2-7, with 7 bases aligning to TRBD1. Sequenced sample: naive CD4+ T cells sorted from blood. Subset described: CD45RA+ positively selected. The clonotype comes from a woman aged 30 to 39 in good health. The CDR3 here is CASRVNDRVAFDF. The DNA of the CDR3 is TGTGCCAGCAGGGTAAACGACAGGGTGGCGTTTGACTTC.